One sample yielded the 20 T cell receptor beta chains listed below, sequenced in a study of cytomegalovirus exposure and HLA in healthy donors. PCR employed 60 Vbeta and 13 Jbeta primers. Assay used: immunoSEQ multiplex PCR; TCRdb lists only in-frame clones, some missing. The sample has some 120,000 clones, roughly 80% seen once. The sequenced material came from PBMCs. The receptors stem from a man between 45 and 60 years old in good health and CMV-seronegative.

This chain connects TRBV4-1 to TRBJ2-3; TRBD1 agrees at 12 bases. Germline trimming cut 0 bases from V and 8 bases from J; bases unmatched to any gene: 6. The germline V gene encodes CDR1 MGHRA and CDR2 YSYEKL. CDR3 length: 16 residues. This chain's CDR3 is CASSQEGTGGLGTQYF. In DNA form, the CDR3 reads TGCGCCAGCAGCCAAGAGGGGACAGGGGGCCTAGGTACGCAGTATTTT.

This clone was counted only a few times. The chain recombines TRBV5-6 with TRBJ2-1, with TRBD2 as a possible D gene (5 bases). CDR3 length equals 15 residues. Looked up from germline, CDR1 is SGHDT and CDR2 is YYEEEE. V was clipped by 0 bases and J by 4 bases, with 11 bases between them. The CDR3, as DNA: TGTGCCAGCAGCTTGGTGAGGGATCAATACAATGAGCAGTTCTTC. Translated: CASSLVRDQYNEQFF.

This sequence joins TRBV5-1 and TRBJ1-4; D unresolved. Trimming cost V 0 bases and J 0 bases, with 6 bases left between them. Germline values: CDR1 SGHRS, CDR2 YFSETQ. The CDR3 is made up of 15 amino acids. CDR3 bases: TGCGCCAGCAGCTTGGGAGTTGCAACTAATGAAAAACTGTTTTTT. Its protein is CASSLGVATNEKLFF.

The rearrangement links TRBV9 to TRBJ2-3; a possible D gene is TRBD2 (5 bases). CDR1 SGDLS and CDR2 YYNGEE come from the germline V gene. CDR3 length: 14 amino acids. V lost 0 bases to trimming and J lost 0 bases, with 5 bases between them. The CDR3 sequence: CASSVGLSTDTQYF. CDR3 coding DNA: TGTGCCAGCAGCGTAGGACTAAGCACAGATACGCAGTATTTT.

The chain joins TRBV12-5 to TRBJ2-3; D remains ambiguous. V gave up 4 bases and J gave up 3 bases, with 11 bases separating them. CDR1 and CDR2 (germline): LGHNT, FRNRAP. This CDR3 comprises 14 residues. CDR3 coding DNA: TGTGCTAGTGGTTACGGATACGGGACAGATACGCAGTATTTT. This sequence encodes CASGYGYGTDTQYF.

The chain carries TRBV4-3 and TRBJ1-1; D is unresolved. The V end lost 3 bases, the J end lost 6 bases, and 11 bases lay between the germline ends. CDR1 LGHNA and CDR2 YSLEER come from the germline V gene. The CDR3 has 13 residues. DNA for the CDR3: TGCGCCAGCAGCCAGACCAGGCACTCTGAAGCTTTCTTT. Translation gives CASSQTRHSEAFF.

The chain joins TRBV30 to TRBJ2-5; 7 bases line up with TRBD2. The CDR3 contains 13 residues. Losses at the gene ends were 1 base for V and 5 bases for J; bases not matched to a gene: 4. The germline V gene encodes CDR1 GTSNPN and CDR2 SVGIG (reference sequence). Written as DNA, the CDR3 is TGTGCCTGGAGTGGCGGGGGTTGGGAGACCCAGTACTTC. Translation: CAWSGGGWETQYF. The full variable domain, completed using reference TRBV30 and TRBJ2-5, is SQTIHQWPATLVQPVGSPLSLECTVEGTSNPNLYWYRQAAGRGLQLLFYSVGIGQISSEVPQNLSASRPQDRQFILSSKKLLLSDSGFYLCAWSGGGWETQYFGPGTRLLVL.

Comment on this clone: The same CDR3 arises from other DNA sequences in this sample as well. This rearrangement joins TRBV10-3 to TRBJ2-2; TRBD1 is a possible D gene (6 bases). Looked up from germline, CDR1 is ENHRY and CDR2 is SYGVKD. The CDR3 loop spans 14 amino acids. V shed 2 bases and J shed 4 bases, with 8 bases lying between them. In DNA, the CDR3 is TGTGCCATCAGTGAGCAAGGGGGCACCGGGGAGCTGTTTTTT. It yields the protein CAISEQGGTGELFF.

V is TRBV19 and J is TRBJ1-1; possibly TRBD1 for D (5 bases). The V and J ends lost 5 bases and 1 base respectively, with 11 bases between them. Germline V gene data show CDR1 as LNHDA and CDR2 as SQIVND (reference sequence). This CDR3 spans 14 amino acids. The CDR3 loop is CASSQGHSNTEAFF. The CDR3 DNA follows: TGTGCCAGTAGTCAAGGACACTCGAACACTGAAGCTTTCTTT.

The chain has TRBV15 and TRBJ2-5, with D tentatively TRBD1 (6 bases). The CDR3 totals 15 residues. Germline V gives CDR1 LNHNV, CDR2 YYDKDF (reference sequence). The V end was cut by 3 bases, the J end by 5 bases, with 16 bases between. The DNA of the CDR3 is TGTGCCACCAGCAGCAACAGGGACGGGTATGAGACCCAGTACTTC. Translating it yields CATSSNRDGYETQYF.

The chain couples TRBV29-1 to TRBJ1-1; D not resolved. V dropped 1 base and J dropped 0 bases, with 6 bases sitting between them. From germline, CDR1 is SQVTM and CDR2 ANQGSEA. CDR3 size: 13 residues. The CDR3 nucleotides read TGCAGCGTTGAAGGGCTTATGAACACTGAAGCTTTCTTT. Its protein is CSVEGLMNTEAFF.

The gene calls are TRBV6-5 and TRBJ2-1; tentative D call: TRBD2 (5 bases). Germline loops: CDR1 MNHEY, CDR2 SVGAGI. Trimming removed 2 bases from V and 6 bases from J, with 8 bases in between. The CDR3 extends over 13 amino acids. DNA of the CDR3: TGTGCCAGCAGTTACAGGCTAGCCAATGAGCAGTTCTTC. This encodes CASSYRLANEQFF.

This clone has more than one count but fewer than ten. The chain employs TRBV5-1 and TRBJ1-4, with 11 bases that match TRBD1. CDR1 and CDR2 from the germline V gene are SGHRS and YFSETQ. The V segment lost 3 bases and the J segment 7 bases; nucleotides outside the gene matches: 5. This CDR3 is 15 amino acids long. Here the CDR3 DNA reads TGCGCCAGCAGCTGGACAGGGGGCGCGCGTGAAAAACTGTTTTTT. Translating it yields CASSWTGGAREKLFF.

The J gene is TRBJ2-3, the V gene TRBV28, with a possible D match to TRBD1 (6 bases). The CDR3 spans 15 residues. Germline lookup yields CDR1 MDHEN and CDR2 SYDVKM. CDR3 DNA: TGTGCGATAACCCCAGGGGCGCTGGGAGCAGATACGCAGTATTTT. Protein product: CAITPGALGADTQYF.

The chain employs TRBV6-5 and TRBJ1-2, with 7 bases fitting TRBD1. The length of the CDR3 is 14 residues. Germline V CDR1 and CDR2: MNHEY, SVGAGI. The V and J ends lost 0 bases and 7 bases, in that order; junction bases with no gene match: 5. Written as DNA, the CDR3 is TGTGCCAGCAGTTACTCGGGACAGCGGGCTGGCTACACCTTC. It translates to CASSYSGQRAGYTF.

V gene TRBV6-5 combines with J gene TRBJ2-1; perhaps TRBD2 as D (6 bases). The ends were cut back, 6 bases at V and 2 bases at J, with 11 bases in the middle. In germline, CDR1 is MNHEY, CDR2 SVGAGI. This CDR3 has 14 residues. The CDR3 sequence: CASRLAQPYNEQFF. CDR3 in DNA: TGTGCCAGCAGACTAGCCCAGCCCTACAATGAGCAGTTCTTC.

This chain links TRBV19 with TRBJ1-5; no clear D. Germline V CDR1 and CDR2: LNHDA, SQIVND (reference sequence). The CDR3 loop spans 13 amino acids. V was pared by 4 bases and J by 4 bases, with 8 bases between. In DNA, the CDR3 is TGTGCCAGTAGTACAATCATGAATCAGCCCCAGCATTTT. Its translation is CASSTIMNQPQHF.

The rearrangement uses TRBV28 and TRBJ2-5; TRBD1 aligns across 9 bases. The last part of the DNA fits TRBJ2-7 better; the J call may be wrong. CDR3 length equals 14 residues. CDR1 is MDHEN, CDR2 SYDVKM, per germline. The CDR3 nucleotides read TGTGCCAGCAGTCCCATGACAGGGGGCTACGAGCAGTACTTC. Translation gives CASSPMTGGYEQYF.

A few counts support this clone. The chain recombines TRBV6-1 with TRBJ2-7; TRBD2 matches 8 bases. Germline CDR1 is MNHNS and CDR2 is SASEGT. The V segment lost 4 bases and the J segment 0 bases; nucleotides outside the gene matches: 8. The CDR3 consists of 16 residues. The CDR3 reads CASSAWGRGASYEQYF. As DNA, the CDR3 is TGTGCCAGCAGTGCCTGGGGGCGGGGGGCCTCCTACGAGCAGTACTTC.

The rearrangement uses TRBV18 and TRBJ1-5, with 8 bases lining up with TRBD1. The germline CDR1 and CDR2 sequences are KGHSH and LQKENI. The V gene end was trimmed by 2 bases and the J gene end by 0 bases; junction bases not matched to a gene: 6. The CDR3 is 17 residues long. CDR3 nucleotide sequence: TGTGCCAGCTCACCATCGTCAGGGGGCGATAGCAATCAGCCCCAGCATTTT. As protein: CASSPSSGGDSNQPQHF.